This TCR beta chain comes out of a study of post-analysis software for immune sequencing data. At the level of the study: The patients showed relapsing-remitting, secondary progressive and progressive-relapsing multiple sclerosis courses. Regarding the study as a whole: Under the F measure, samples that were prepared in one batch clustered strongly together. About five TRBV segments were more frequent in patients than controls; TRBV5-6, TRBV5-1 and TRBV20-1 belonged to this group. Significantly lower normalized Chao1 diversity was found in patients with multiple sclerosis relative to controls.

cDNA libraries of TCR beta carried unique molecular identifiers. Once roughly 0.85 to 11 million T cells were used, hundreds of thousands of cDNA molecules resulted. Each CDR3 protein gets one entry after TCRdb re-called the PCR reads with MiXCR. The repertoire holds 600,000 to 700,000 distinct CDR3 sequences, with 55% to 60% as singletons. CDR1 KGHSH and CDR2 LQKENI come from the germline V gene. The V and J ends lost 2 bases and 6 bases respectively, with 13 bases between them. This CDR3 is 14 amino acids long. Points on this clonotype: The antigen remains undetermined.

The chain couples TRBV18 to TRBJ1-2, with D uncertain. The sample comprised blood. The origin of this receptor is a girl aged 2 to 9 with multiple sclerosis. As DNA, the CDR3 is TGTGCCAGCTCACCAGTCGGACTAGAGGATGGCTACACCTTC. Translation: CASSPVGLEDGYTF.